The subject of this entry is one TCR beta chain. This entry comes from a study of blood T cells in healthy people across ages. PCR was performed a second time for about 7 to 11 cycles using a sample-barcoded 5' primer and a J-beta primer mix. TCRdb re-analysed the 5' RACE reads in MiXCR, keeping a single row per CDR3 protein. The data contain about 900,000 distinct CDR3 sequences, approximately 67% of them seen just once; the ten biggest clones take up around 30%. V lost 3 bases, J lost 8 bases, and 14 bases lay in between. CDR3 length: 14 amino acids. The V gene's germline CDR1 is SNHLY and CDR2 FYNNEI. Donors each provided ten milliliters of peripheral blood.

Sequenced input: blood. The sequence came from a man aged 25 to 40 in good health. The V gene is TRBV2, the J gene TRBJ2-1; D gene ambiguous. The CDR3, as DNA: TGTGCCAGCAGTGAGGACCCAAGGTACCATGAGCAGTTCTTC. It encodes CASSEDPRYHEQFF. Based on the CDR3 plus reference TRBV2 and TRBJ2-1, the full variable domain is EPEVTQTPSHQVTQMGQEVILRCVPISNHLYFYWYRQILGQKVEFLVSFYNNEISEKSEIFDDQFSVERPDGSNFTLKIRSTKLEDSAMYFCASSEDPRYHEQFFGPGTRLTVL.